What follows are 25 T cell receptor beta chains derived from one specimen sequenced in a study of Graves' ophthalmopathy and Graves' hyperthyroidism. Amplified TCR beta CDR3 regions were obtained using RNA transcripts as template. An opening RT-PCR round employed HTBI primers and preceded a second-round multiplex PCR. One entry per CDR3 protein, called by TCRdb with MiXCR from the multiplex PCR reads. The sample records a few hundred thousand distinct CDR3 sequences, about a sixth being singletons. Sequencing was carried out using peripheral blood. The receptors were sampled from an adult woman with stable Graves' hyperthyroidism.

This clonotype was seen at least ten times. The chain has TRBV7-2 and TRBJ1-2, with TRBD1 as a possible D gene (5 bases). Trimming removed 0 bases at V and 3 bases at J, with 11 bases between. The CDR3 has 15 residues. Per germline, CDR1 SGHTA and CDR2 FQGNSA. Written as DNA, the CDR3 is TGTGCCAGCAGCTTAGCGCCACAGGAGGACTATGGCTACACCTTC. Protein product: CASSLAPQEDYGYTF.

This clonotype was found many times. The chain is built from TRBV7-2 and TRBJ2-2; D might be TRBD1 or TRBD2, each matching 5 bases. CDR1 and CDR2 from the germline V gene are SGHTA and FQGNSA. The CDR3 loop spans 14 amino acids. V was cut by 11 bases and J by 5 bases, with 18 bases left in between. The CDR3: CADIMGTRTGELFF. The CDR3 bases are TGTGCCGATATTATGGGGACGCGGACCGGGGAGCTGTTTTTT.

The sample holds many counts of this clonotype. CDR3 amino acids: CASSLMPVSEPQHF. The CDR3 coding sequence is TGTGCCAGCAGTTTAATGCCGGTATCAGAGCCCCAGCATTTT. V is TRBV12-3 or TRBV12-4 and J is TRBJ1-5; D gene uncertain. Trimming took off 2 bases at V and 8 bases at J, with 13 bases between the two ends. The CDR3 loop spans 14 amino acids.

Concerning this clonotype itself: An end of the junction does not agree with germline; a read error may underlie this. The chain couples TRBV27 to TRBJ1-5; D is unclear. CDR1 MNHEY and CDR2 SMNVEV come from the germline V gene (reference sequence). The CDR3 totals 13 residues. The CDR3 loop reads CASSFPAGQPQHF. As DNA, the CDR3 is TGTGCCAGCAGTTTCCCGGCCGGTCAGCCGCAGCATTTT.

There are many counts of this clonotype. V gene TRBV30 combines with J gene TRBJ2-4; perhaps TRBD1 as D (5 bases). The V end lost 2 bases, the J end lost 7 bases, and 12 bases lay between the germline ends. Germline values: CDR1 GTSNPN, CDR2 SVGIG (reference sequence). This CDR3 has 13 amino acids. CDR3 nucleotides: TGTGCCTGGAGTATCGTCCCAGGGAACATTCAGTACTTC. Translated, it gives CAWSIVPGNIQYF.

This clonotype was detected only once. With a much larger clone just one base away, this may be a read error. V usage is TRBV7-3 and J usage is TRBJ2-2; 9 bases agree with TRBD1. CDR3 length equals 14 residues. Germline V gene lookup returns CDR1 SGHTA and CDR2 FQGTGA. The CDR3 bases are TGTGCCATCAGCTCTGGGACAGGGTCCGGGGAGCTGTTTTTT. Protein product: CAISSGTGSGELFF. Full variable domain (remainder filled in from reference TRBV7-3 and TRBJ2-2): GAGVSQTPSNKVTEKGKYVELRCDPISGHTALYWYRQSLGQGPEFLIYFQGTGAADDSGLPNDRFFAVRPEGSVSTLKIQRTERGDSAVYLCAISSGTGSGELFFGEGSRLTVL.

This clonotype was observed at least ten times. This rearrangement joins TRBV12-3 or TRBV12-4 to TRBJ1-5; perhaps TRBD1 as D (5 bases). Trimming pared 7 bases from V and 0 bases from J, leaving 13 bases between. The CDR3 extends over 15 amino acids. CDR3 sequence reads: CASTGGWYSNQPQHF. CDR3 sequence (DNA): TGTGCCAGCACGGGGGGGTGGTATAGCAATCAGCCCCAGCATTTT.

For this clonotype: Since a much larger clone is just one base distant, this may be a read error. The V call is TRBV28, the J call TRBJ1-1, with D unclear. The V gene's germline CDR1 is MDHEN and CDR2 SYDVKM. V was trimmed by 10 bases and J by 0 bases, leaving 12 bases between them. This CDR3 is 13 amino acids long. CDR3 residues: CATTIGMNTEAFF. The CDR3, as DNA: TGTGCCACCACGATCGGCATGAACACTGAAGCTTTCTTT.

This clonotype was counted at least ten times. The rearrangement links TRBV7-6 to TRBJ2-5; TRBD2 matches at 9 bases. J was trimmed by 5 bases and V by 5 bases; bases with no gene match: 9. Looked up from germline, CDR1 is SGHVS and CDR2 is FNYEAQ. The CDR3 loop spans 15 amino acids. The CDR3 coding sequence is TGTGCCAGCAGCACCTGGGGCGGGAGGGCGGAGACCCAGTACTTC. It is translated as CASSTWGGRAETQYF.

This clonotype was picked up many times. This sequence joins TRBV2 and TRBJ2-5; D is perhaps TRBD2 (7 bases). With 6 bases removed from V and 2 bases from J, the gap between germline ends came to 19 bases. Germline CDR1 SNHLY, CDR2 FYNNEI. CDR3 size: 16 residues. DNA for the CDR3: TGTGCCAGCAGCGTAACAGGGAGGGGAAGGCAAGAGACCCAGTACTTC. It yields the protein CASSVTGRGRQETQYF.

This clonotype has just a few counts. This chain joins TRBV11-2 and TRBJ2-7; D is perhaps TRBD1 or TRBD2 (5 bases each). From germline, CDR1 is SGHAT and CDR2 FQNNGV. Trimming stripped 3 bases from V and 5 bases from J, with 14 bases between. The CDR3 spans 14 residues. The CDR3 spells CASSLDPMGDEQYF. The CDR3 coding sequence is TGTGCCAGCAGCTTGGACCCCATGGGGGACGAGCAGTACTTC.

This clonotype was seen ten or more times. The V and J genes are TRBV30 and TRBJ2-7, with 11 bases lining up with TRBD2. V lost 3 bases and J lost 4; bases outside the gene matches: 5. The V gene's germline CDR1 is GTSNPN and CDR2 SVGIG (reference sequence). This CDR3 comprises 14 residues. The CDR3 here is CAWSRLAGRYEQYF. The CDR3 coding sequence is TGTGCCTGGAGCAGACTAGCGGGAAGGTACGAGCAGTACTTC.

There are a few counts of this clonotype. This CDR3 reads CAISVSGNSNQPQHF. CDR3 DNA sequence: TGTGCCATCAGTGTCAGCGGAAATAGCAATCAGCCCCAGCATTTT. The V gene is TRBV10-3, the J gene TRBJ1-5; D not resolved. CDR3 size: 15 residues. Per germline, CDR1 ENHRY and CDR2 SYGVKD. The ends were cut back, 4 bases at V and 0 bases at J, with 10 bases in the middle.

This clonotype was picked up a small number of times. The CDR3 is CASSLRYGTEAFF. The CDR3 DNA sequence: TGTGCCAGCAGCCTACGGTACGGCACTGAAGCTTTCTTT. This sequence joins TRBV11-3 and TRBJ1-1; D remains ambiguous. CDR3 size: 13 residues. Trimming removed 5 bases from V and 4 bases from J, with 11 bases in between. Germline V lookup: CDR1 SGHNT, CDR2 YENEEA.

This chain's CDR3 is CASSSLGQGGETQYF. The DNA of the CDR3 is TGTGCCAGCAGCTCTTTGGGACAGGGAGGAGAGACCCAGTACTTC. This chain links TRBV7-3 with TRBJ2-5; 9 nucleotides align to TRBD1. The CDR3 contains 15 residues. Germline V CDR1 and CDR2: SGHTA, FQGTGA. The V gene end was trimmed by 4 bases and the J gene end by 4 bases; junction bases not matched to a gene: 7.

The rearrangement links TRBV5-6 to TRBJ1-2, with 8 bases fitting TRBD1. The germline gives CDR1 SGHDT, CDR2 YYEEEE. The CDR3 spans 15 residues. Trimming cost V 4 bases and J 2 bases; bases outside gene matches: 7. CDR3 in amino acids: CASSPPRDRNYGYTF. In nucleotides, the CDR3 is TGTGCCAGCAGCCCGCCAAGGGACAGGAACTATGGCTACACCTTC.

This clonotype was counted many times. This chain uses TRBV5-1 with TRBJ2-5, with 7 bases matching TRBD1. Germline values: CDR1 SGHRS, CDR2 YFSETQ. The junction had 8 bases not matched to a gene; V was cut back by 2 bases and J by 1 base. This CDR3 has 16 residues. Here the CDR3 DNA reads TGCGCCAGCAGCTTCTCCCCTTGGGACAGCCAAGAGACCCAGTACTTC. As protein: CASSFSPWDSQETQYF.

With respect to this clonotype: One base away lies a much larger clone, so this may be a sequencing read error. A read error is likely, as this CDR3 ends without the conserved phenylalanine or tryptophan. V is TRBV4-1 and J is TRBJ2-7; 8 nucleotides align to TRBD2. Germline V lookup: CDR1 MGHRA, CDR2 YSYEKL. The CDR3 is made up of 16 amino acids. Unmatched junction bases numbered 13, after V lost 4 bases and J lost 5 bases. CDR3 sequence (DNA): TGCGCCAGCAGCCGAGTCCCCAGCGGGAGCGGGAACGAGCAGTACTAC. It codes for CASSRVPSGSGNEQYY.

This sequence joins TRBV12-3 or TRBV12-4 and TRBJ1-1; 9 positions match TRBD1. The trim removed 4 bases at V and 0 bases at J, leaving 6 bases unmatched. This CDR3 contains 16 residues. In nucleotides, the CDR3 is TGTGCCAGCAGTTCAAGGACAGGGGCCATGAACACTGAAGCTTTCTTT. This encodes CASSSRTGAMNTEAFF.

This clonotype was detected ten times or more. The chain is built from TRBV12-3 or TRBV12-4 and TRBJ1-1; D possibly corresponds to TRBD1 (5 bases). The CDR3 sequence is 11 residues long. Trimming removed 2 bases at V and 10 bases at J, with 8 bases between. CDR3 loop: CASSLSGGAFF. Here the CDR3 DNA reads TGTGCCAGCAGTTTATCGGGGGGAGCTTTCTTT.

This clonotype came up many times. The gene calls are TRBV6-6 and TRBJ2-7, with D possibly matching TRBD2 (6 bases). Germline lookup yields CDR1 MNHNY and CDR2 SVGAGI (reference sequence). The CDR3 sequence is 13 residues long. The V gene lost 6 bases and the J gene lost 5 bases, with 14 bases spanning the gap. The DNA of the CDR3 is TGTGCCAGCAGACGGGGGATCGAGCACGAGCAGTACTTC. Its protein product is CASRRGIEHEQYF.

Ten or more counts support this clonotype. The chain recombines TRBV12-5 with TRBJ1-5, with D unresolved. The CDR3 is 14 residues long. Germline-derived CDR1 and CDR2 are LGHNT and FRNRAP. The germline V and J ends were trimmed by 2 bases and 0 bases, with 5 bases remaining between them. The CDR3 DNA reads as TGTGCTAGTGGTTTGCCTGATAGCAATCAGCCCCAGCATTTT. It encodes CASGLPDSNQPQHF.

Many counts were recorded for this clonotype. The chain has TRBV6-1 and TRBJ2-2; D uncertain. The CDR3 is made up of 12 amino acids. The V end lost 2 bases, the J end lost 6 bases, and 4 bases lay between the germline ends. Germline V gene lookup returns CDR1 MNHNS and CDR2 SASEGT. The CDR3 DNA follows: TGTGCCAGCAGTGAAAAGGCCGGGGAGCTGTTTTTT. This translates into CASSEKAGELFF.

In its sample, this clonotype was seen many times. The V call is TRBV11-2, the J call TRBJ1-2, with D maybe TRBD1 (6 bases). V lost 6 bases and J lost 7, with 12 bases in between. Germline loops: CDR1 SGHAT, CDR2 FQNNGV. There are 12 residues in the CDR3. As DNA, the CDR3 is TGTGCCAGCAGGGGGGACATAACTGGCTACACCTTC. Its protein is CASRGDITGYTF.

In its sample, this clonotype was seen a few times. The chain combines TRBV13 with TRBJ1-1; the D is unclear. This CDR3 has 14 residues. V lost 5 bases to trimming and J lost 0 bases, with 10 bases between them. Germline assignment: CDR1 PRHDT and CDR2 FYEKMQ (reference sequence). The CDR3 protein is CASSPWVVNTEAFF. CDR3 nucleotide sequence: TGTGCCAGCAGCCCGTGGGTGGTGAACACTGAAGCTTTCTTT.